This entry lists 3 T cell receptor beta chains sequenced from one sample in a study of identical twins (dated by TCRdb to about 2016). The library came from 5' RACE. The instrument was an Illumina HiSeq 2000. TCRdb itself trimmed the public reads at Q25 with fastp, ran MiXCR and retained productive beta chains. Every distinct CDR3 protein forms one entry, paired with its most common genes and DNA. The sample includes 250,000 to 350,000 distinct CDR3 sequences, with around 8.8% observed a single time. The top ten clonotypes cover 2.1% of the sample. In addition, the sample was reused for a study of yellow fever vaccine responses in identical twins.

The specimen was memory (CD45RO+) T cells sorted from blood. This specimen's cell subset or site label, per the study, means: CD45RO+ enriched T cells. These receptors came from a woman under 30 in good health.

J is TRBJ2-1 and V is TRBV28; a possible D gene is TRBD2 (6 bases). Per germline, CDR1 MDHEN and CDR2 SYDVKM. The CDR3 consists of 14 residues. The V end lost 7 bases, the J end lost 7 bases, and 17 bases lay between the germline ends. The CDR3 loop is CASTSWGVQNEQFF. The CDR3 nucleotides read TGTGCCAGCACCTCCTGGGGGGTTCAGAATGAGCAGTTCTTC.

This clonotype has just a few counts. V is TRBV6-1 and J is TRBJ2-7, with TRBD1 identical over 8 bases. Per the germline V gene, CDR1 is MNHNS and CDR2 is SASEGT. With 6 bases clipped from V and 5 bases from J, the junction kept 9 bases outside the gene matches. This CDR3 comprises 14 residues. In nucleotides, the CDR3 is TGTGCCAGCAGCGGAGGCAGGGGGCCTGACGAGCAGTACGTC. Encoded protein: CASSGGRGPDEQYV.

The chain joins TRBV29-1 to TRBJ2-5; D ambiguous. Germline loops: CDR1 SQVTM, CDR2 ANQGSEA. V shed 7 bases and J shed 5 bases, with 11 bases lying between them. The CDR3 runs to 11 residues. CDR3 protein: CSAEVGETQYF. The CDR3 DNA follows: TGCAGCGCTGAGGTCGGGGAGACCCAGTACTTC.